This T cell receptor (beta chain) derives from a study of PD-L1 blockade in urothelial cancer. Added to each PCR by spiking were synthetic TCR analog templates. Clones were sequenced by immunoSEQ multiplex PCR, and TCRdb holds only the in-frame ones, with some missing. The data contain about 24,000 clones, roughly 83% of them seen just once; the ten biggest clones take up roughly 8.8%. A note on this clone: Its specificity is unknown.

The CDR3 sequence is 15 residues long. V was shortened by 4 bases and J by 0 bases, with 10 bases between the two germline ends. Germline assignment: CDR1 SGHRS and CDR2 YFSETQ. The study's findings and limits: Prediction of better survival came from below-median pretreatment blood TCR clonality.

The specimen was PBMCs, collected around atezolizumab (anti-PD-L1) treatment. This chain connects TRBV5-1 to TRBJ2-2; D perhaps matches TRBD1 (6 bases). The source of this sequence is a man aged 70-80 years with urothelial cancer. The CDR3, as DNA: TGCGCCAGCAGCGTGGGACACACGAACACCGGGGAGCTGTTTTTT. Protein: CASSVGHTNTGELFF.